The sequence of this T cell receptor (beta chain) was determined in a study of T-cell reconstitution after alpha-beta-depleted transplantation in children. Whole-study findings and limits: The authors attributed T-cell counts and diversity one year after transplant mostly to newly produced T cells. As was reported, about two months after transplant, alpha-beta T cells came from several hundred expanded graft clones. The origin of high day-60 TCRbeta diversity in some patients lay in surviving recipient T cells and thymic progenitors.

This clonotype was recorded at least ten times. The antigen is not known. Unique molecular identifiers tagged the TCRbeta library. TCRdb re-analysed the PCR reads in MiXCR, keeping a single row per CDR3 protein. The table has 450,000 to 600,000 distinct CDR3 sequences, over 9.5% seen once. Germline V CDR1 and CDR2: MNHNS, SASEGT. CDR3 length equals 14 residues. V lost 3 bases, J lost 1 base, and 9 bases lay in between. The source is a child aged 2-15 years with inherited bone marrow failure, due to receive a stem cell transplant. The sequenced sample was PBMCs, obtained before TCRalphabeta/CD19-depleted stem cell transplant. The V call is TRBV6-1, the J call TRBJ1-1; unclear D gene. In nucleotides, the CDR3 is TGTGCCAGCAGTGAGTTGGGCCCGAACACTGAAGCTTTCTTT. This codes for CASSELGPNTEAFF.